Shown below are 26 T cell receptor beta chains from a single sample sequenced in a study of beta chain features in type 1 diabetes (dated by TCRdb to 2016 to 2019). What the authors observed across the whole study: In all four CD4+ subsets, TCRB CDR3 length was moderately but significantly shorter in type 1 diabetes patients.

Preparation of the library involved the immunoSEQ multiplex PCR assay. All of the isolated RNA was reverse transcribed with the High Capacity cDNA Reverse Transcription Kit, so expressed TCRB transcripts were sequenced. Entries here come from immuneACCESS through TCRdb and include only in-frame sequences with V and J called. Some clones fail to appear in such tables; in the studies checked, an unresolved V gene covers under half of the shortfall, and the cause of the remainder is unknown. The sample table contains about 400,000 clones; only one count was recorded for roughly 12% of them. 0.01% of the sample comes from the top ten. These receptors have no identified antigens. The sample comprised naive CD4+ T cells from blood. Per the publication, the cell subset or site label means: true naive CD4+ T cells. These receptors all come from a woman younger than 35 with type 1 diabetes.

This clone has only a few counts. The CDR3 here is CASSLFRTGANVLTF. CDR3 in DNA: TGTGCCAGCAGTTTATTCAGAACTGGGGCCAACGTCCTGACTTTC. This rearrangement joins TRBV28 to TRBJ2-6; no reliable D call. There are 15 residues in the CDR3. V lost 1 base to trimming and J lost 2 bases, with 6 bases between them. The germline gives CDR1 MDHEN, CDR2 SYDVKM.

This clone has only a few counts. The chain employs TRBV7-9 and TRBJ1-4; a weak D match, TRBD1 (6 bases). Germline V gene lookup returns CDR1 SEHNR and CDR2 FQNEAQ (reference sequence). The CDR3 spans 11 residues. Trimming removed 11 bases from V and 7 bases from J, with 11 bases in between. CDR3 DNA: TGTGCCTCGCGCAGGGGTGAAAAACTGTTTTTT. Amino acid sequence: CASRRGEKLFF.

The chain employs TRBV15 and TRBJ2-1, with 11 bases that match TRBD1. V lost 5 bases and J lost 8; bases outside the gene matches: 5. The CDR3 loop spans 14 amino acids. Germline V lookup: CDR1 LNHNV, CDR2 YYDKDF (reference sequence). This CDR3 reads CATSRDRGFDEQFF. The CDR3, as DNA: TGTGCCACCAGCCGGGACAGGGGGTTCGATGAGCAGTTCTTC.

This clone was recorded a few times. The chain recombines TRBV15 with TRBJ1-1; 7 bases align to TRBD1. The length of the CDR3 is 14 residues. CDR1 and CDR2 from the germline V gene are LNHNV and YYDKDF (reference sequence). V dropped 1 base and J dropped 3; count of bases not matched to a gene: 2. The CDR3: CATSRAGQDTEAFF. The CDR3 nucleotides read TGTGCCACCAGCAGAGCCGGACAGGACACTGAAGCTTTCTTT.

This clone was seen more than once but under ten times. The rearrangement links TRBV6-1 to TRBJ2-2, with TRBD1 as a possible D gene (6 bases). The length of the CDR3 is 17 residues. V was cut by 4 bases and J by 2 bases, with 17 bases left in between. CDR1 MNHNS and CDR2 SASEGT come from the germline V gene. As DNA, the CDR3 is TGTGCCAGCAGTGGGCCCCACAGGGTGTTCAACACCGGGGAGCTGTTTTTT. Its protein is CASSGPHRVFNTGELFF.

The rearrangement links TRBV28 to TRBJ2-1, with 7 bases identical to TRBD2. J lost 4 bases, V lost 4 bases, and 7 bases had no gene match. CDR1 is MDHEN, CDR2 SYDVKM, per germline. CDR3 length: 15 residues. In nucleotides, the CDR3 is TGTGCCAGCAGTTCCCCGGGGGGAAGGTACAATGAGCAGTTCTTC. This encodes CASSSPGGRYNEQFF. Full variable domain (rest looked up from reference TRBV28 and TRBJ2-1): DVKVTQSSRYLVKRTGEKVFLECVQDMDHENMFWYRQDPGLGLRLIYFSYDVKMKEKGDIPEGYSVSREKKERFSLILESASTNQTSMYLCASSSPGGRYNEQFFGPGTRLTVL.

This clone came up a few times. The rearrangement joins TRBV7-3 to TRBJ1-2; no reliable D call. The V gene's germline CDR1 is SGHTA and CDR2 FQGTGA. The CDR3 has 13 residues. Trimming stripped 6 bases from V and 4 bases from J, with 12 bases between. DNA for the CDR3: TGTGCCAGCAGTACTGACCCAGGCTATGGCTACACCTTC. As protein: CASSTDPGYGYTF. The complete variable domain, with remaining parts taken from reference TRBV7-3 and TRBJ1-2, reads GAGVSQTPSNKVTEKGKYVELRCDPISGHTALYWYRQSLGQGPEFLIYFQGTGAADDSGLPNDRFFAVRPEGSVSTLKIQRTERGDSAVYLCASSTDPGYGYTFGSGTRLTVV.

This clone occurred a few times. The chain combines TRBV4-3 with TRBJ1-5; TRBD1 might be the D (6 bases). The CDR3 contains 14 residues. Deletions cut 5 bases from V and 5 bases from J, with 13 bases between. The V gene's germline CDR1 is LGHNA and CDR2 YSLEER. The CDR3 sequence is CASSWTSGDQPQHF. DNA for the CDR3: TGCGCCAGCAGCTGGACCTCAGGGGATCAGCCCCAGCATTTT.

This sequence joins TRBV14 and TRBJ2-5; TRBD2 matches 8 bases. The CDR3 has 17 residues. V was clipped by 1 base and J by 3 bases; unmatched bases: 10. Germline CDR1 SGHDN, CDR2 FVKESK. The CDR3 protein is CASSQGWTRRGEETQYF. The CDR3 nucleotides are TGTGCCAGCAGCCAAGGTTGGACTAGGCGGGGGGAAGAGACCCAGTACTTC.

The chain couples TRBV18 to TRBJ2-7; weak D call: TRBD1 (5 bases). This CDR3 contains 16 residues. V dropped 0 bases and J dropped 0 bases, with 12 bases sitting between them. Germline V gene data show CDR1 as KGHSH and CDR2 as LQKENI. The CDR3 nucleotides are TGTGCCAGCTCACCACCTAGGGGCTTGAGCTCCTACGAGCAGTACTTC. Protein: CASSPPRGLSSYEQYF.

Only a few counts were recorded for this clone. The rearrangement joins TRBV29-1 to TRBJ2-3; TRBD1 aligns across 10 bases. V trimming: 3 bases; J trimming: 3 bases; junction bases outside the gene matches: 6. The CDR3 length is 15 residues. Per the germline V gene, CDR1 is SQVTM and CDR2 is ANQGSEA. The CDR3 sequence is CSVERTGGSTDTQYF. The CDR3 DNA reads as TGCAGCGTTGAGCGGACAGGGGGTAGTACAGATACGCAGTATTTT.

This clone came up a few times. This chain links TRBV4-2 with TRBJ1-5; D is unclear. V gave up 0 bases and J gave up 9 bases, with 12 bases separating them. The CDR3 totals 14 residues. In germline, CDR1 is LGHNA, CDR2 YNFKEQ. DNA for the CDR3: TGTGCCAGCAGCCAAGAGAACACGGGTTGGCCCCAGCATTTT. Protein: CASSQENTGWPQHF.

In its sample, this clone was seen a few times. The gene calls are TRBV6-4 and TRBJ2-1; TRBD2 matches 11 bases. The CDR3 is made up of 15 amino acids. Germline trimming cut 4 bases from V and 7 bases from J; bases unmatched to any gene: 6. Per the germline V gene, CDR1 is MRHNA and CDR2 is SNTAGT. CDR3 sequence (DNA): TGTGCCAGCAGTGCAACTAGCGGGGGAGCGAATGAGCAGTTCTTC. Translated, it gives CASSATSGGANEQFF.

The chain carries TRBV5-4 and TRBJ2-7, with TRBD2 identical over 16 bases. V was clipped by 4 bases and J by 5 bases; unmatched bases: 12. The CDR3 contains 18 residues. Per the germline V gene, CDR1 is SGHNT and CDR2 is YYREEE (reference sequence). CDR3 DNA: TGTGCCAGCAGCCGGGGGACTAGCGGGAGGGCCATCCGAGACGAGCAGTACTTC. This gives the protein CASSRGTSGRAIRDEQYF.

The V gene is TRBV18, the J gene TRBJ1-2, with TRBD1 identical over 9 bases. Germline CDR1 and CDR2: KGHSH and LQKENI. Losses at the gene ends were 4 bases for V and 3 bases for J; bases not matched to a gene: 12. The CDR3 runs to 17 residues. The CDR3 coding sequence is TGTGCCAGCTCACTCAACGCCCGGGACAGGGTTGACTATGGCTACACCTTC. Its protein is CASSLNARDRVDYGYTF.

The table lists this clone with a few counts. As DNA, the CDR3 is TGTGCCTGGAGTGTACTCGGGGGGTTTGAACACATTCAGTACTTC. It encodes CAWSVLGGFEHIQYF. The V and J genes are TRBV30 and TRBJ2-4; TRBD2 agrees at 7 bases. The ends lost 0 bases at V and 8 bases at J; junction bases unmatched: 10. Looked up from germline, CDR1 is GTSNPN and CDR2 is SVGIG (reference sequence). This CDR3 is 15 amino acids long. Looking up the rest from reference TRBV30 and TRBJ2-4 gives the full variable domain: SQTIHQWPATLVQPVGSPLSLECTVEGTSNPNLYWYRQAAGRGLQLLFYSVGIGQISSEVPQNLSASRPQDRQFILSSKKLLLSDSGFYLCAWSVLGGFEHIQYFGAGTRLSVL.

V usage is TRBV2 and J usage is TRBJ2-5; D may be TRBD1 (6 bases). The CDR3 covers 18 residues. Germline CDR1 SNHLY, CDR2 FYNNEI. V lost 2 bases, J lost 5 bases, and 24 bases lay in between. The CDR3 here is CASSEILWGHSESETQYF. The CDR3 DNA sequence: TGTGCCAGCAGTGAAATCCTGTGGGGACACAGTGAATCGGAGACCCAGTACTTC. The full variable domain, its missing parts supplied by reference TRBV2 and TRBJ2-5, is EPEVTQTPSHQVTQMGQEVILRCVPISNHLYFYWYRQILGQKVEFLVSFYNNEISEKSEIFDDQFSVERPDGSNFTLKIRSTKLEDSAMYFCASSEILWGHSESETQYFGPGTRLLVL.

There are a few counts of this clone. This rearrangement joins TRBV15 to TRBJ1-2; no definite D call. There are 13 residues in the CDR3. V was shortened by 4 bases and J by 4 bases, with 10 bases between the two germline ends. The germline V gene encodes CDR1 LNHNV and CDR2 YYDKDF (reference sequence). The CDR3 reads CATSTDGLYGYTF. The CDR3 coding sequence is TGTGCCACCAGCACCGACGGACTCTATGGCTACACCTTC.

The chain carries TRBV25-1 and TRBJ1-1; 9 bases fit TRBD1. After removal of 4 bases from V and 8 bases from J, the junction contained 5 bases not matched to a gene. The CDR3 totals 13 residues. Germline V gene data show CDR1 as MGHDK and CDR2 as SYGVNS. CDR3 in amino acids: CASSGGQGREAFF. DNA for the CDR3: TGTGCCAGCAGTGGGGGACAGGGACGCGAAGCTTTCTTT.

This sequence joins TRBV5-1 and TRBJ1-5, with D possibly TRBD1 on 6 matching bases. Trimming stripped 4 bases from V and 5 bases from J, with 13 bases between. Per germline, CDR1 SGHRS and CDR2 YFSETQ. The CDR3 loop spans 14 amino acids. For the CDR3, the DNA is TGCGCCAGCAGCCCGTCAGGGGAAGATCAGCCCCAGCATTTT. Translated: CASSPSGEDQPQHF. Full variable domain (remainder filled in from reference TRBV5-1 and TRBJ1-5): KAGVTQTPRYLIKTRGQQVTLSCSPISGHRSVSWYQQTPGQGLQFLFEYFSETQRNKGNFPGRFSGRQFSNSRSEMNVSTLELGDSALYLCASSPSGEDQPQHFGDGTRLSIL.

V is TRBV15 and J is TRBJ2-7, with 10 positions matching TRBD2. The CDR3 contains 16 residues. Germline V gene data show CDR1 as LNHNV and CDR2 as YYDKDF (reference sequence). Germline trimming cut 0 bases from V and 5 bases from J; bases unmatched to any gene: 7. CDR3 protein: CATSRDRSSGRNEQYF. The CDR3 DNA is TGTGCCACCAGCAGAGATCGCTCTAGCGGGAGAAACGAGCAGTACTTC.

The chain uses TRBV11-3 and TRBJ1-2; 7 bases fit TRBD1. This CDR3 has 14 residues. Germline assignment: CDR1 SGHNT and CDR2 YENEEA. V lost 5 bases to trimming and J lost 2 bases; unmatched junction nucleotides: 5. The CDR3 sequence: CASSLGGQNYGYTF. Here the CDR3 DNA reads TGTGCCAGCAGCCTAGGGGGACAGAACTATGGCTACACCTTC.

The rearrangement links TRBV4-2 to TRBJ2-1, with D hard to call. This CDR3 is 14 amino acids long. CDR1 and CDR2 from the germline V gene are LGHNA and YNFKEQ. V shed 0 bases and J shed 5 bases, with 8 bases lying between them. The chain's CDR3 is CASSQEAGHNEQFF. CDR3 DNA: TGTGCCAGCAGCCAAGAGGCAGGCCACAATGAGCAGTTCTTC.

The CDR3 loop reads CASSPLGGTDTQYF. The DNA for the CDR3 is TGTGCCAGCAGCCCGTTGGGGGGTACAGATACGCAGTATTTT. This chain connects TRBV27 to TRBJ2-3; TRBD2 might be the D (6 bases). The CDR3 runs to 14 residues. The germline V gene encodes CDR1 MNHEY and CDR2 SMNVEV (reference sequence). V lost 6 bases to trimming and J lost 3 bases, with 13 bases between them.

This rearrangement joins TRBV5-1 to TRBJ1-1; D gene uncertain. Deletions cut 1 base from V and 4 bases from J, with 14 bases between. There are 15 residues in the CDR3. CDR1 SGHRS and CDR2 YFSETQ come from the germline V gene. The CDR3 protein is CASSLYGDQRTEAFF. The CDR3 coding sequence is TGCGCCAGCAGCTTGTACGGAGACCAGCGCACTGAAGCTTTCTTT.

The chain carries TRBV7-9 and TRBJ2-1, with unresolved D. Per the germline V gene, CDR1 is SEHNR and CDR2 is FQNEAQ (reference sequence). The CDR3 runs 11 residues. The V and J ends lost 1 base and 11 bases respectively, with 6 bases between them. CDR3 protein: CASSLDYQQFF. DNA of the CDR3: TGTGCCAGCAGCTTAGACTACCAGCAGTTCTTC.